This entry lists 14 T cell receptor beta chains sequenced from one sample in a study of shared T cell receptors in the human thymus. The assay was immunoSEQ multiplex PCR, and TCRdb's table has in-frame clones only and misses some. This sample has roughly 68,000 clones, with 90% to 95% found just once. The source material was thymocytes. The receptors here all came from a human donor.

This sequence joins TRBV9 and TRBJ2-1; a possible D gene is TRBD2 (7 bases). The V end lost 3 bases, the J end lost 4 bases, and 17 bases lay between the germline ends. The CDR3 loop spans 16 amino acids. Looked up from germline, CDR1 is SGDLS and CDR2 is YYNGEE. This CDR3 is CASSAGTGGQYNEQFF. The CDR3 nucleotides read TGTGCCAGCAGCGCCGGAACGGGGGGCCAATACAATGAGCAGTTCTTC. Full variable domain (missing parts from reference TRBV9 and TRBJ2-1): DSGVTQTPKHLITATGQRVTLRCSPRSGDLSVYWYQQSLDQGLQFLIQYYNGEERAKGNILERFSAQQFPDLHSELNLSSLELGDSALYFCASSAGTGGQYNEQFFGPGTRLTVL.

V and J are TRBV5-1 and TRBJ2-7; unclear D gene. V lost 2 bases to trimming and J lost 3 bases, with 9 bases between them. This CDR3 has 13 residues. Germline V lookup: CDR1 SGHRS, CDR2 YFSETQ. The CDR3 protein is CASSFTPLYEQYF. As DNA, the CDR3 is TGCGCCAGCAGCTTTACCCCTCTCTACGAGCAGTACTTC. Full variable domain (rest looked up from reference TRBV5-1 and TRBJ2-7): KAGVTQTPRYLIKTRGQQVTLSCSPISGHRSVSWYQQTPGQGLQFLFEYFSETQRNKGNFPGRFSGRQFSNSRSEMNVSTLELGDSALYLCASSFTPLYEQYFGPGTRLTVT.

This rearrangement joins TRBV10-3 to TRBJ2-7; D possibly matches TRBD1 or TRBD2 (5 bases each). Germline V gives CDR1 ENHRY, CDR2 SYGVKD. Trimming took off 3 bases at V and 3 bases at J, with 24 bases between the two ends. The CDR3 extends over 18 amino acids. The CDR3 region is CAISDFELGPGANYEQYF. CDR3 sequence (DNA): TGTGCCATCAGTGACTTCGAACTAGGACCTGGGGCCAACTACGAGCAGTACTTC.

The chain has TRBV25-1 and TRBJ2-7; weak D call: TRBD2 (7 bases). The germline V and J ends were trimmed by 4 bases and 0 bases, with 13 bases remaining between them. The CDR3 spans 15 residues. The germline CDR1 and CDR2 sequences are MGHDK and SYGVNS. Here the CDR3 reads CASSVGGPVSYEQYF. CDR3 in DNA: TGTGCCAGCAGTGTCGGGGGGCCTGTCTCCTACGAGCAGTACTTC.

The V gene is TRBV7-2, the J gene TRBJ1-2, with 9 nucleotides matching TRBD1. The germline V gene encodes CDR1 SGHTA and CDR2 FQGNSA. Losses at the gene ends were 5 bases for V and 1 base for J; bases not matched to a gene: 17. The CDR3 consists of 19 residues. In DNA, the CDR3 is TGTGCCAGCAGCGGGGAAACCGGGACAGGGTTCTCTTATAACTATGGCTACACCTTC. It yields the protein CASSGETGTGFSYNYGYTF. The entire variable domain, with the rest obtained from reference TRBV7-2 and TRBJ1-2, is as follows: GAGVSQSPSNKVTEKGKDVELRCDPISGHTALYWYRQSLGQGLEFLIYFQGNSAPDKSGLPSDRFSAERTGGSVSTLTIQRTQQEDSAVYLCASSGETGTGFSYNYGYTFGSGTRLTVV.

The sample holds one count of this clone. The V gene is TRBV28, the J gene TRBJ2-5, with unresolved D. This CDR3 is built from 14 residues. Germline CDR1 and CDR2: MDHEN and SYDVKM. Trimming stripped 8 bases from V and 6 bases from J, with 19 bases between. CDR3 region: CASGKRHGVQTQYF. As DNA, the CDR3 is TGTGCCAGCGGGAAGAGGCATGGCGTACAGACCCAGTACTTC.

The chain has TRBV29-1 and TRBJ1-1; D remains unclear. Germline lookup yields CDR1 SQVTM and CDR2 ANQGSEA. V was shortened by 7 bases and J by 8 bases, with 20 bases between the two germline ends. This CDR3 region has 13 residues. The CDR3 nucleotides are TGCAGCGCCCGGAGGACGGAGATCTCGGAAGCTTTCTTT. Protein sequence: CSARRTEISEAFF.

This chain connects TRBV27 to TRBJ1-2, with TRBD1 identical over 9 bases. Per the germline V gene, CDR1 is MNHEY and CDR2 is SMNVEV (reference sequence). Losses at the gene ends were 6 bases for V and 4 bases for J; bases not matched to a gene: 6. CDR3 size: 14 residues. The DNA for the CDR3 is TGTGCCAGCAGCACTATGGACAGGGGCTATGGCTACACCTTC. It is translated as CASSTMDRGYGYTF.

V and J are TRBV4-2 and TRBJ1-1, with D possibly TRBD1 on 5 matching bases. This CDR3 spans 16 amino acids. Germline V gene lookup returns CDR1 LGHNA and CDR2 YNFKEQ. V shed 0 bases and J shed 1 base, with 12 bases lying between them. The chain's CDR3 is CASSQEKGLGNTEAFF. CDR3 bases: TGTGCCAGCAGCCAAGAAAAGGGGCTGGGGAACACTGAAGCTTTCTTT.

V gene TRBV28 combines with J gene TRBJ1-2; D not resolved. In germline, CDR1 is MDHEN, CDR2 SYDVKM. The V and J ends lost 5 bases and 7 bases respectively, with 11 bases between them. The CDR3 sequence is 12 residues long. This CDR3 is CASSGPGSGYTF. The CDR3 DNA is TGTGCCAGCAGTGGACCAGGCAGTGGCTACACCTTC.

The chain uses TRBV9 and TRBJ1-2; TRBD1 might be the D (5 bases). Germline V gives CDR1 SGDLS, CDR2 YYNGEE. The CDR3 totals 17 residues. Trimming pared 4 bases from V and 4 bases from J, leaving 23 bases between. For the CDR3, the DNA is TGTGCCAGCAGCTTGGAGCGAGGGGCTCCACCTCCCTATGGCTACACCTTC. Translation: CASSLERGAPPPYGYTF.

V usage is TRBV6-1 and J usage is TRBJ2-7; D ambiguous. Germline V gives CDR1 MNHNS, CDR2 SASEGT. The CDR3 extends over 15 amino acids. Trimming stripped 11 bases from V and 0 bases from J, with 20 bases between. For the CDR3, the DNA is TGTGCCTCCCAAGGGCTGCAGTTCCCCTCCTACGAGCAGTACTTC. Its translation is CASQGLQFPSYEQYF.

The genes are TRBV29-1 and TRBJ1-1; possibly TRBD1 for D (5 bases). Trimming cost V 5 bases and J 0 bases, with 13 bases left between them. Looked up from germline, CDR1 is SQVTM and CDR2 is ANQGSEA. The CDR3 is made up of 14 amino acids. In DNA, the CDR3 is TGCAGCGTTCGACGGACAAGTTTGAACACTGAAGCTTTCTTT. This encodes CSVRRTSLNTEAFF. Variable domain in full (rest from reference TRBV29-1 and TRBJ1-1): SAVISQKPSRDICQRGTSLTIQCQVDSQVTMMFWYRQQPGQSLTLIATANQGSEATYESGFVIDKFPISRPNLTFSTLTVSNMSPEDSSIYLCSVRRTSLNTEAFFGQGTRLTVV.

CDR3 in amino acids: CASSLGDSGYEQYF. The CDR3 coding sequence is TGTGCCAGCAGTTTGGGGGATTCGGGCTACGAGCAGTACTTC. The chain combines TRBV27 with TRBJ2-7; the D gene could be TRBD1 or TRBD2 (5 bases each). Germline loops: CDR1 MNHEY, CDR2 SMNVEV (reference sequence). The CDR3 is 14 residues long. V lost 3 bases to trimming and J lost 3 bases, with 12 bases between them.